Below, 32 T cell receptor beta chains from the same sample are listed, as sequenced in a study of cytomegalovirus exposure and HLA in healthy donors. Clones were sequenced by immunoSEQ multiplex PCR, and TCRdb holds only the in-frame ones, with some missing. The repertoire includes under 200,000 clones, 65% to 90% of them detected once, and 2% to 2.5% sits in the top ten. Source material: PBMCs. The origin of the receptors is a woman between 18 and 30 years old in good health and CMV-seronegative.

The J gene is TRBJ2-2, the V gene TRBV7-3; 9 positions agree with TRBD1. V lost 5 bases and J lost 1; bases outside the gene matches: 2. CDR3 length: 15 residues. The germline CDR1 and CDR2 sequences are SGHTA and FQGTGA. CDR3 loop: CASSKGQGNTGELFF. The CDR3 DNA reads TGTGCCAGCAGCAAGGGACAGGGGAACACCGGGGAGCTGTTTTTT.

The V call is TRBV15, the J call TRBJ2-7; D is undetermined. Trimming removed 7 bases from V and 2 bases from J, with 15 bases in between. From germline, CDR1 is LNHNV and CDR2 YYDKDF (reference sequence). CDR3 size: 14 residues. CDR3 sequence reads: CATIRTPFAYEQYF. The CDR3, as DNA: TGTGCCACCATCCGAACACCGTTCGCCTACGAGCAGTACTTC.

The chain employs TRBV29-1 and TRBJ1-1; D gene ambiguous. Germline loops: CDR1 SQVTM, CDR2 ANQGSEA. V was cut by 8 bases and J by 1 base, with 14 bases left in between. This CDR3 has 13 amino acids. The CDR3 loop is CSIAREPNTEAFF. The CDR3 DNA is TGCAGCATCGCACGGGAGCCGAACACTGAAGCTTTCTTT. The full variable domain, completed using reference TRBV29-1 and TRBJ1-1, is SAVISQKPSRDICQRGTSLTIQCQVDSQVTMMFWYRQQPGQSLTLIATANQGSEATYESGFVIDKFPISRPNLTFSTLTVSNMSPEDSSIYLCSIAREPNTEAFFGQGTRLTVV.

This CDR3 reads CASSSHLGAGTDTQYF. The DNA of the CDR3 is TGTGCCAGCAGCTCACATCTAGGAGCGGGCACAGATACGCAGTATTTT. J is TRBJ2-3 and V is TRBV7-3; tentative D call: TRBD2 (5 bases). The germline V gene has CDR1 SGHTA and CDR2 FQGTGA. This CDR3 region has 16 residues. Trimming took 4 bases from V and 1 from J, leaving 15 bases between them.

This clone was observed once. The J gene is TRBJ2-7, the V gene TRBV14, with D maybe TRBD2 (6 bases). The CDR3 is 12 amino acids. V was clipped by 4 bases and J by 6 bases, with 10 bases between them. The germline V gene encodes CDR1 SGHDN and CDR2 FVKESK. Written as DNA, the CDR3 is TGTGCCAGCAGCCGGGACTCTCGCGAGCAGTACTTC. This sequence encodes CASSRDSREQYF.

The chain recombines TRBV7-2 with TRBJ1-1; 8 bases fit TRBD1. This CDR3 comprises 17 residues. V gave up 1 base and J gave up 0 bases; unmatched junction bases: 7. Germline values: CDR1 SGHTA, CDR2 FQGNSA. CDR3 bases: TGTGCCAGCAGCTTAGTCGGACAGGGTTTCGTGAACACTGAAGCTTTCTTT. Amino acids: CASSLVGQGFVNTEAFF.

The CDR3 loop reads CASSLEQGAGTGELFF. CDR3 DNA sequence: TGTGCCAGCAGCTTGGAACAGGGGGCTGGAACCGGGGAGCTGTTTTTT. The rearrangement links TRBV5-4 to TRBJ2-2, with TRBD1 identical over 9 bases. Trimming cost V 0 bases and J 5 bases; bases outside gene matches: 5. The CDR3 loop spans 16 amino acids. Germline V lookup: CDR1 SGHNT, CDR2 YYREEE (reference sequence).

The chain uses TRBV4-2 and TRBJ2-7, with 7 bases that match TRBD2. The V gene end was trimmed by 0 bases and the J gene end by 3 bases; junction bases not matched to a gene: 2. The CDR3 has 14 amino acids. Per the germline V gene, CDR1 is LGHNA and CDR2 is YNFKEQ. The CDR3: CASSQDSSGYEQYF. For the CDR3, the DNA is TGTGCCAGCAGCCAAGACTCTAGCGGCTACGAGCAGTACTTC.

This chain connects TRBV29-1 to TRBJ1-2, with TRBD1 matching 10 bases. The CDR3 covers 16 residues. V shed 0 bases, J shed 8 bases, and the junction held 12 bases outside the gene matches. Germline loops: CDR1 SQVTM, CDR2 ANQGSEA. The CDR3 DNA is TGCAGCGTTGAAGAGCGCCCCGGGACAGGGGCGCGCGGCTACACCTTC. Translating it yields CSVEERPGTGARGYTF. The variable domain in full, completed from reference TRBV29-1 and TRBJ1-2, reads SAVISQKPSRDICQRGTSLTIQCQVDSQVTMMFWYRQQPGQSLTLIATANQGSEATYESGFVIDKFPISRPNLTFSTLTVSNMSPEDSSIYLCSVEERPGTGARGYTFGSGTRLTVV.

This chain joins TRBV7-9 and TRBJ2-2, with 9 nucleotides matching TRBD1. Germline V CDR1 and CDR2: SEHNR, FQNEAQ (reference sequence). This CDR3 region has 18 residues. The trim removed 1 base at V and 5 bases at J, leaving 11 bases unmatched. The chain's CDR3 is CASSLGRRTGAGTGELFF. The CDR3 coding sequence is TGTGCCAGCAGCTTAGGGCGGAGGACAGGGGCCGGGACCGGGGAGCTGTTTTTT.

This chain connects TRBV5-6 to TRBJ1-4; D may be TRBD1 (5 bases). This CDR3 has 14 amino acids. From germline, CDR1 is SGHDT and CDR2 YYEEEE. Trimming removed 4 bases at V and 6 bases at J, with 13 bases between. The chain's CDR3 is CASSLDLQDEKLFF. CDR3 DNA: TGTGCCAGCAGCCTAGACTTACAGGATGAAAAACTGTTTTTT.

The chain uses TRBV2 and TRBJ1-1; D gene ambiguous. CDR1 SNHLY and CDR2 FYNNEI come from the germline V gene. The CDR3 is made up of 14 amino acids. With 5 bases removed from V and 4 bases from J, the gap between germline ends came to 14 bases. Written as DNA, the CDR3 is TGTGCCAGCAGTCCGGAAAGACGGGGCACTGAAGCTTTCTTT. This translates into CASSPERRGTEAFF.

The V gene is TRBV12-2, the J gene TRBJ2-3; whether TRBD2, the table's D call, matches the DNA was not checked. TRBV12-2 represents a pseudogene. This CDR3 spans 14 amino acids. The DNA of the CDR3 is TGTGCAAGTCGCCCCGTCGGGGATATCGATACGCAGTATTTT. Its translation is CASRPVGDIDTQYF.

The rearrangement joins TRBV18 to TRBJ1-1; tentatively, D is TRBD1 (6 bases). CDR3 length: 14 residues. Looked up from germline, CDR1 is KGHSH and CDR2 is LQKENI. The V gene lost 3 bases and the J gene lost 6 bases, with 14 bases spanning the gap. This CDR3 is CASSPTVRGPEAFF. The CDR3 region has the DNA TGTGCCAGCTCACCCACCGTCAGGGGCCCTGAAGCTTTCTTT.

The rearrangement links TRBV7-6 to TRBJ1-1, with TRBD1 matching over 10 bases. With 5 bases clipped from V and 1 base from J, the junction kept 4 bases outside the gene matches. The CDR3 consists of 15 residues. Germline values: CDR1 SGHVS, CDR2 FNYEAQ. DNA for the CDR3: TGTGCCAGCAGCACTCGACAGGGGGCGAACACTGAAGCTTTCTTT. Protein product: CASSTRQGANTEAFF.

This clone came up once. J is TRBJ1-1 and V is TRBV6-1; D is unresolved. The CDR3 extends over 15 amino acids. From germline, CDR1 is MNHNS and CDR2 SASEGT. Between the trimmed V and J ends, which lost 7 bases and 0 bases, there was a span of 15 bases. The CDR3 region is CASTFATGMNTEAFF. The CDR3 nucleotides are TGTGCCAGCACCTTTGCGACGGGGATGAACACTGAAGCTTTCTTT.

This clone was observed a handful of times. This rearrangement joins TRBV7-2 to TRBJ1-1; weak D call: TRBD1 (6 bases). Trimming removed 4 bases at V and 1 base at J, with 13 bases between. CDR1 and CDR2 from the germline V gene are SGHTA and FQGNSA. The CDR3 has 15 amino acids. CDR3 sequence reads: CASSSPGHANTEAFF. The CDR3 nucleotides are TGTGCCAGCAGCTCACCGGGACACGCGAACACTGAAGCTTTCTTT.

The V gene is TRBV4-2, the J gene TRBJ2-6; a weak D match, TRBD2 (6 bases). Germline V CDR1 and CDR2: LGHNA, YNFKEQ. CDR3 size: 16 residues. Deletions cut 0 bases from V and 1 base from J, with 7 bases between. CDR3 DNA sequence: TGTGCCAGCAGCCAAGAGGAGGGATCTGGGGCCAACGTCCTGACTTTC. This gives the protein CASSQEEGSGANVLTF.

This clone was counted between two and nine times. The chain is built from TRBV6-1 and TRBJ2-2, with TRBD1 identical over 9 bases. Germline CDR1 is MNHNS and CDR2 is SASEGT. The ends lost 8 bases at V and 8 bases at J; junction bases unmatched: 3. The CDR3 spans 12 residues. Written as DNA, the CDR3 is TGTGCCAGCTGGGACAGGGCAGGGGAGCTGTTTTTT. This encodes CASWDRAGELFF.

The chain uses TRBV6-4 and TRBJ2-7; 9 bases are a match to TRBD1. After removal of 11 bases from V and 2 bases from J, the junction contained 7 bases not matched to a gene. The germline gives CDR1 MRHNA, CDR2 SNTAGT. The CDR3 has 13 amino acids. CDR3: CAGEGTGPYEQYF. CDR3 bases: TGTGCCGGCGAAGGGACAGGGCCCTACGAGCAGTACTTC.

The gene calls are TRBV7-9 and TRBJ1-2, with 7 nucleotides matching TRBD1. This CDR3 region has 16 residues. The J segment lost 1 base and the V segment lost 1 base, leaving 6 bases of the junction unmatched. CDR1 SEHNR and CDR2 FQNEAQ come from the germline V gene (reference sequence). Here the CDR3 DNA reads TGTGCCAGCAGCTTAGGAGGGACAGTTGATAACTATGGCTACACCTTC. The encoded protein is CASSLGGTVDNYGYTF.

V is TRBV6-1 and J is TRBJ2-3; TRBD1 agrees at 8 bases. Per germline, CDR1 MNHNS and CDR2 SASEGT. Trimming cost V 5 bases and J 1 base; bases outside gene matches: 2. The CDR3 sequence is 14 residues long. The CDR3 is CASSRDRRTDTQYF. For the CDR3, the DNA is TGTGCCAGCAGTCGGGACAGGCGCACAGATACGCAGTATTTT.

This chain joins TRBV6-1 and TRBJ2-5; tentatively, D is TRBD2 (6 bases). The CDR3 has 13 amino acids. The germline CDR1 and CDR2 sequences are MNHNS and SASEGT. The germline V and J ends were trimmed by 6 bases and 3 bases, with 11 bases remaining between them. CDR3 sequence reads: CASSPGLKETQYF. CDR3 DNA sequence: TGTGCCAGCAGCCCTGGACTAAAAGAGACCCAGTACTTC.

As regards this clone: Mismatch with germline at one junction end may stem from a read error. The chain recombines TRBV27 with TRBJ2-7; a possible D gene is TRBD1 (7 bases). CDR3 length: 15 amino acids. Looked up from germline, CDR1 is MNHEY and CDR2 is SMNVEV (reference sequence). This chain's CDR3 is CASSLSRDSKFGSNF. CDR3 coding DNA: TGTGCCAGCAGTTTATCGCGGGACAGCAAGTTTGGGAGTAACTTC.

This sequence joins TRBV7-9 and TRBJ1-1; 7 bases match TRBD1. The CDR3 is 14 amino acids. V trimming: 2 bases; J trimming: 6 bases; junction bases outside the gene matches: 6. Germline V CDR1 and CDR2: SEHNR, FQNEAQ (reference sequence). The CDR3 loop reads CASSLSGGLAEAFF. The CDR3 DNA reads TGTGCCAGCAGCTTATCAGGGGGTTTGGCTGAAGCTTTCTTT.

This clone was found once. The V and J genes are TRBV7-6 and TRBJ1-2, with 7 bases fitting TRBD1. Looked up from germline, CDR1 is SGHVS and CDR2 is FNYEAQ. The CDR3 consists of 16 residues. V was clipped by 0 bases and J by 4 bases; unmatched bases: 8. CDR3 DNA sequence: TGTGCCAGCAGCTTAGCCCCAGACAGGGTTAGCTATGGCTACACCTTC. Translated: CASSLAPDRVSYGYTF.

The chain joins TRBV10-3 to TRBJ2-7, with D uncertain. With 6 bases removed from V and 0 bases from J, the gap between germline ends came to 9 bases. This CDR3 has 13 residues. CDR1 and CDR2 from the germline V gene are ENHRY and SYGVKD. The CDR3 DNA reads TGTGCCATCAGCGCGTACCACTCCTACGAGCAGTACTTC. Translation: CAISAYHSYEQYF.

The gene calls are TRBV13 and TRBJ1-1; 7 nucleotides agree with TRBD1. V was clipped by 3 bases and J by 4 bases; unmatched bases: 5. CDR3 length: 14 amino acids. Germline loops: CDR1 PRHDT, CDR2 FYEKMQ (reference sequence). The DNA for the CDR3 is TGTGCCAGCAGCTTCAGGTCAGGGGGCACTGAAGCTTTCTTT. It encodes CASSFRSGGTEAFF. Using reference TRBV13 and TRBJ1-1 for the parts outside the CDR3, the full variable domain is AAGVIQSPRHLIKEKRETATLKCYPIPRHDTVYWYQQGPGQDPQFLISFYEKMQSDKGSIPDRFSAQQFSDYHSELNMSSLELGDSALYFCASSFRSGGTEAFFGQGTRLTVV.

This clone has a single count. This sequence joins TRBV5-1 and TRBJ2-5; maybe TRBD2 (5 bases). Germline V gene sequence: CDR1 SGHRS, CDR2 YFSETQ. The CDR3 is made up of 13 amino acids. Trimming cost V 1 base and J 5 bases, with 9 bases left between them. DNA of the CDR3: TGCGCCAGCAGCTTGACTAGATGGGAGACCCAGTACTTC. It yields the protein CASSLTRWETQYF.

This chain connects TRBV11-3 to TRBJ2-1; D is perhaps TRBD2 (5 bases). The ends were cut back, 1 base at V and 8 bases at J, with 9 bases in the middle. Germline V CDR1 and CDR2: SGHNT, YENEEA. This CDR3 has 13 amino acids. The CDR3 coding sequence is TGTGCCAGCAGCTTAGCCGAGAGGGATGAGCAGTTCTTC. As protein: CASSLAERDEQFF.

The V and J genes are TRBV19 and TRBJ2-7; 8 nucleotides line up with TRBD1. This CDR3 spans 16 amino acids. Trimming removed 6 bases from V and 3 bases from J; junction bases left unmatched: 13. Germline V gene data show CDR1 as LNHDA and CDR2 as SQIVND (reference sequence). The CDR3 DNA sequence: TGTGCCAGTAGACAATATTATGGGACAGGAGACTACGAGCAGTACTTC. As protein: CASRQYYGTGDYEQYF. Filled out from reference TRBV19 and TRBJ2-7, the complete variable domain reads DGGITQSPKYLFRKEGQNVTLSCEQNLNHDAMYWYRQDPGQGLRLIYYSQIVNDFQKGDIAEGYSVSREKKESFPLTVTSAQKNPTAFYLCASRQYYGTGDYEQYFGPGTRLTVT.

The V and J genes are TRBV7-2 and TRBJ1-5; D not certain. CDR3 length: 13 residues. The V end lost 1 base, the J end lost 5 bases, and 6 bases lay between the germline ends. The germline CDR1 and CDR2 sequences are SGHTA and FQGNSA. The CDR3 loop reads CASSLGSYQPQHF. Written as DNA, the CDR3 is TGTGCCAGCAGCTTAGGAAGCTATCAGCCCCAGCATTTT. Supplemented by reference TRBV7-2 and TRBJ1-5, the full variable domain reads GAGVSQSPSNKVTEKGKDVELRCDPISGHTALYWYRQSLGQGLEFLIYFQGNSAPDKSGLPSDRFSAERTGGSVSTLTIQRTQQEDSAVYLCASSLGSYQPQHFGDGTRLSIL.